The 26 T cell receptor beta chains below all came from one sample that was sequenced in a study of vaccination effects on CD4 cells after COVID-19. Pools of viral peptides were used by the ViraFEST assay to expand antigen-specific CD4+ T cells ahead of sequencing. It was after nine to eleven days of culture that CD4+ T cells were isolated. Vaccine recipients, nucleocapsid antibody negative, had no prior SARS-CoV-2 infection. Method: immunoSEQ multiplex PCR; TCRdb's copy keeps in-frame clones and lacks some. The repertoire has fewer than 55,000 clones, 79% of them found once; the top ten carry approximately 6%. Their recognized antigens are unknown. Material: CD4+ T cells from PBMCs cultured with HCoV-OC43 spike peptides, obtained before COVID-19 vaccination. The sample's subset: HCoV-OC43 spike overlapping peptide pool stimulation. The receptor source for this set is a human donor who received a COVID-19 vaccine.

This clone has only one observation. The chain is built from TRBV4-1 and TRBJ2-1; 10 bases agree with TRBD2. CDR3 length equals 18 residues. V was clipped by 2 bases and J by 4 bases; unmatched bases: 11. The germline V gene encodes CDR1 MGHRA and CDR2 YSYEKL. The CDR3 protein is CASSQTNSGGTSYNEQFF. The CDR3 DNA sequence: TGCGCCAGCAGCCAAACGAATAGCGGGGGGACATCATACAATGAGCAGTTCTTC.

The chain uses TRBV6-5 and TRBJ2-5; D might be TRBD2 (6 bases). Germline V CDR1 and CDR2: MNHEY, SVGAGI. This CDR3 region has 15 residues. With 0 bases removed from V and 4 bases from J, the gap between germline ends came to 12 bases. The CDR3 sequence: CASSYSSPSAETQYF. The DNA of the CDR3 is TGTGCCAGCAGTTACTCGTCCCCTAGCGCAGAGACCCAGTACTTC.

The rearrangement joins TRBV6-5 to TRBJ2-5, with 14 bases matching TRBD2. This CDR3 contains 16 residues. CDR1 is MNHEY and CDR2 is SVGAGI in the germline V gene. Trimming removed 4 bases from V and 9 bases from J; junction bases left unmatched: 10. The CDR3 protein is CASSLGLAGGLVAQYF. Written as DNA, the CDR3 is TGTGCCAGCAGTTTAGGACTAGCGGGGGGCCTGGTGGCCCAGTACTTC.

The chain uses TRBV30 and TRBJ2-1; TRBD1 might be the D (6 bases). The CDR3 is 14 residues long. Germline loops: CDR1 GTSNPN, CDR2 SVGIG (reference sequence). Trimming removed 4 bases from V and 14 bases from J, with 24 bases in between. In DNA, the CDR3 is TGTGCCTGGACCCCTGAGGGAGACAGGTCCCTGGAGTTCTTC. It translates to CAWTPEGDRSLEFF.

J is TRBJ2-7 and V is TRBV19; possibly TRBD2 for D (7 bases). The CDR3 is made up of 15 amino acids. The germline V and J ends were trimmed by 1 base and 4 bases, with 14 bases remaining between them. Germline V lookup: CDR1 LNHDA, CDR2 SQIVND (reference sequence). The CDR3 loop is CASSIAGGPQYEQYV. In DNA, the CDR3 is TGTGCCAGTAGTATAGCGGGGGGCCCGCAATACGAGCAGTACGTC.

The chain has TRBV10-1 and TRBJ2-2; the D call may be TRBD1 or TRBD2 (5 bases each). From germline, CDR1 is WNHNN and CDR2 SYGVQD (reference sequence). This CDR3 contains 15 residues. Trimming took 0 bases from V and 7 from J, leaving 12 bases between them. As DNA, the CDR3 is TGCGCCAGCAGTGAGTCGCGGCCTGGGGGCGGGGAGCTGTTTTTT. Amino acid sequence: CASSESRPGGGELFF.

This clone has only one observation. This rearrangement joins TRBV24-1 to TRBJ2-2, with TRBD2 identical over 9 bases. The CDR3 totals 17 residues. The junction had 6 bases not matched to a gene; V was cut back by 5 bases and J by 0 bases. The germline CDR1 and CDR2 sequences are KGHDR and SFDVKD. CDR3 loop: CATSVGASGANTGELFF. DNA for the CDR3: TGTGCCACCAGTGTGGGGGCTAGCGGGGCGAACACCGGGGAGCTGTTTTTT.

CDR3 region: CASSPRDRGEKLFF. The CDR3 bases are TGTGCCAGCAGCCCCCGGGACAGAGGTGAAAAACTGTTTTTT. The genes are TRBV11-1 and TRBJ1-4; TRBD1 matches at 7 bases. Germline V gene data show CDR1 as SGHAT and CDR2 as FQDESV (reference sequence). The CDR3 is made up of 14 amino acids. V gave up 5 bases and J gave up 7 bases; unmatched junction bases: 7.

This clone showed up just a few times. The chain uses TRBV3-1 (or the pseudogene TRBV3-2) and TRBJ1-2, with D possibly matching TRBD1 (5 bases). The CDR3 extends over 16 amino acids. Germline CDR1 LGHDT, CDR2 YNNKEL (reference sequence). V gave up 4 bases and J gave up 1 base, with 16 bases separating them. The CDR3 is CASSRGDTGINYGYTF. CDR3 nucleotides: TGTGCCAGCAGCCGGGGGGATACTGGCATTAACTATGGCTACACCTTC.

The chain carries TRBV9 and TRBJ1-2, with no clear D. The CDR3 has 14 amino acids. Germline CDR1 and CDR2: SGDLS and YYNGEE. V lost 0 bases, J lost 2 bases, and 8 bases lay in between. The CDR3 DNA is TGTGCCAGCAGCGTAGGAAGTGCGAACTATGGCTACACCTTC. Translated, it gives CASSVGSANYGYTF.

The V gene is TRBV5-1, the J gene TRBJ2-3; D is perhaps TRBD1 (6 bases). Germline assignment: CDR1 SGHRS and CDR2 YFSETQ. This CDR3 is 14 amino acids long. Trimming removed 3 bases at V and 4 bases at J, with 12 bases between. CDR3 sequence: CASSSATGADTQYF. Written as DNA, the CDR3 is TGCGCCAGCAGCTCTGCGACAGGAGCAGATACGCAGTATTTT.

This clone was counted between two and nine times. The chain links TRBV5-6 to TRBJ1-5; tentative D call: TRBD1 (6 bases). This CDR3 has 13 residues. Trimming pared 1 base from V and 6 bases from J, leaving 8 bases between. Germline assignment: CDR1 SGHDT and CDR2 YYEEEE. The CDR3 spells CASSLTGSQPQHF. The CDR3 nucleotides read TGTGCCAGCAGCTTGACAGGGAGTCAGCCCCAGCATTTT.

The chain combines TRBV3-1 (or the pseudogene TRBV3-2) with TRBJ2-5, with 9 bases aligning to TRBD1. This CDR3 region has 17 residues. V was clipped by 6 bases and J by 0 bases; unmatched bases: 11. Germline-derived CDR1 and CDR2 are LGHDT and YNNKEL (reference sequence). The CDR3 DNA reads TGTGCCAGCAGGGGGAGGGGGACAGGGCCGTACCAAGAGACCCAGTACTTC. Its protein product is CASRGRGTGPYQETQYF.

This chain uses TRBV7-9 with TRBJ1-1; D is unresolved. The V gene's germline CDR1 is SEHNR and CDR2 FQNEAQ (reference sequence). Trimming pared 11 bases from V and 1 base from J, leaving 14 bases between. The CDR3 loop spans 13 amino acids. The CDR3 DNA reads as TGTGCCCCCCCGCGCTCAAGGAACACTGAAGCTTTCTTT. Translated, it gives CAPPRSRNTEAFF.

The chain carries TRBV10-3 and TRBJ2-7; weak D call: TRBD1 (5 bases). The V end lost 3 bases, the J end lost 2 bases, and 11 bases lay between the germline ends. In germline, CDR1 is ENHRY, CDR2 SYGVKD. CDR3 size: 14 residues. The CDR3 is CAISERAGTYEQYV. CDR3 bases: TGTGCCATCAGTGAACGGGCAGGGACCTACGAGCAGTACGTC.

The V call is TRBV15, the J call TRBJ1-2; TRBD1 aligns across 8 bases. This CDR3 contains 17 residues. The ends lost 3 bases at V and 0 bases at J; junction bases unmatched: 9. Germline loops: CDR1 LNHNV, CDR2 YYDKDF (reference sequence). CDR3 in DNA: TGTGCCACCAGCAGGATAAGGACAGGGAGAGCTAACTATGGCTACACCTTC. This encodes CATSRIRTGRANYGYTF.

This sequence joins TRBV6-5 and TRBJ1-2; TRBD1 matches 7 bases. This CDR3 comprises 15 residues. V gave up 6 bases and J gave up 2 bases; unmatched junction bases: 9. Germline V gene sequence: CDR1 MNHEY, CDR2 SVGAGI. In DNA form, the CDR3 reads TGTGCCAGCAGCATATCGCCGGGACAGAACTATGGCTACACCTTC. This gives the protein CASSISPGQNYGYTF.

The chain uses TRBV19 and TRBJ1-1; D possibly corresponds to TRBD1 (6 bases). V was cut by 9 bases and J by 6 bases, with 17 bases left in between. Germline CDR1 reads LNHDA; CDR2 reads SQIVND (reference sequence). This CDR3 has 13 residues. DNA for the CDR3: TGTGCCAGCCGCCTACAGGGACTCTCTGAAGCTTTCTTT. Residues: CASRLQGLSEAFF. The variable domain in full, with the rest retrieved from reference TRBV19 and TRBJ1-1, is DGGITQSPKYLFRKEGQNVTLSCEQNLNHDAMYWYRQDPGQGLRLIYYSQIVNDFQKGDIAEGYSVSREKKESFPLTVTSAQKNPTAFYLCASRLQGLSEAFFGQGTRLTVV.

There are a few counts of this clone. V is TRBV5-5 and J is TRBJ1-2; D is unclear. Per the germline V gene, CDR1 is SGHKS and CDR2 is YYEKEE (reference sequence). This CDR3 comprises 14 residues. V dropped 4 bases and J dropped 8 bases, with 18 bases sitting between them. Here the CDR3 reads CASSNPGGVLGYTF. The CDR3 DNA reads TGTGCCAGCAGCAATCCGGGAGGAGTACTAGGCTACACCTTC. Complete variable domain (other parts from reference TRBV5-5 and TRBJ1-2): DAGVTQSPTHLIKTRGQQVTLRCSPISGHKSVSWYQQVLGQGPQFIFQYYEKEERGRGNFPDRFSARQFPNYSSELNVNALLLGDSALYLCASSNPGGVLGYTFGSGTRLTVV.

The chain carries TRBV5-1 and TRBJ1-1, with 11 bases matching TRBD1. This CDR3 is 17 amino acids long. Germline lookup yields CDR1 SGHRS and CDR2 YFSETQ. J lost 4 bases, V lost 3 bases, and 11 bases had no gene match. DNA of the CDR3: TGCGCCAGCAGCTCCCATCGGACAGGGGGCGTGGGCACTGAAGCTTTCTTT. Its protein is CASSSHRTGGVGTEAFF.

J is TRBJ2-5 and V is TRBV18; 7 positions agree with TRBD1. CDR3 length: 14 residues. The V segment lost 3 bases and the J segment 4 bases; nucleotides outside the gene matches: 5. Germline V gene sequence: CDR1 KGHSH, CDR2 LQKENI. CDR3: CASSPRQGLETQYF. Written as DNA, the CDR3 is TGTGCCAGCTCACCCAGACAGGGATTAGAGACCCAGTACTTC.

V and J are TRBV6-6 and TRBJ1-5; D is unresolved. CDR3 size: 15 residues. CDR1 and CDR2 from the germline V gene are MNHNY and SVGAGI (reference sequence). V was pared by 8 bases and J by 0 bases, with 14 bases between. The CDR3 is CASLSGRNSNQPQHF. The CDR3 DNA reads TGTGCCAGCCTATCTGGTAGGAATAGCAATCAGCCCCAGCATTTT.

The CDR3 loop is CASSLDTGETEAFF. In nucleotides, the CDR3 is TGTGCCAGCAGCTTGGACACCGGTGAAACTGAAGCTTTCTTT. V usage is TRBV7-9 and J usage is TRBJ1-1; tentatively, D is TRBD1 (5 bases). V lost 3 bases, J lost 5 bases, and 13 bases lay in between. CDR3 length: 14 residues. CDR1 and CDR2 (germline): SEHNR, FQNEAQ (reference sequence).

The V and J genes are TRBV6-5 and TRBJ2-1; no reliable D call. CDR1 MNHEY and CDR2 SVGAGI come from the germline V gene. Deletions cut 2 bases from V and 2 bases from J, with 10 bases between. CDR3 length: 15 amino acids. CDR3 coding DNA: TGTGCCAGCAGTTACAGCCGGACGGCCTACAATGAGCAGTTCTTC. This gives the protein CASSYSRTAYNEQFF.

This rearrangement joins TRBV12-3 or TRBV12-4 to TRBJ1-2, with D unclear. The CDR3 totals 13 residues. Trimming left V 6 bases short and J 5 bases short, with 13 bases between. DNA for the CDR3: TGTGCCAGCAGGTCGTCGAGGGAGTATGGCTACACCTTC. This gives the protein CASRSSREYGYTF.

This sequence joins TRBV6-5 and TRBJ1-5; weak D call: TRBD1 (5 bases). The germline gives CDR1 MNHEY, CDR2 SVGAGI. Trimming shortened V by 6 bases and J by 2 bases, and 11 bases separated the two germline ends. The CDR3 has 14 amino acids. The CDR3 reads CASSVRGGNQPQHF. The DNA of the CDR3 is TGTGCCAGCAGCGTCCGGGGGGGCAATCAGCCCCAGCATTTT.